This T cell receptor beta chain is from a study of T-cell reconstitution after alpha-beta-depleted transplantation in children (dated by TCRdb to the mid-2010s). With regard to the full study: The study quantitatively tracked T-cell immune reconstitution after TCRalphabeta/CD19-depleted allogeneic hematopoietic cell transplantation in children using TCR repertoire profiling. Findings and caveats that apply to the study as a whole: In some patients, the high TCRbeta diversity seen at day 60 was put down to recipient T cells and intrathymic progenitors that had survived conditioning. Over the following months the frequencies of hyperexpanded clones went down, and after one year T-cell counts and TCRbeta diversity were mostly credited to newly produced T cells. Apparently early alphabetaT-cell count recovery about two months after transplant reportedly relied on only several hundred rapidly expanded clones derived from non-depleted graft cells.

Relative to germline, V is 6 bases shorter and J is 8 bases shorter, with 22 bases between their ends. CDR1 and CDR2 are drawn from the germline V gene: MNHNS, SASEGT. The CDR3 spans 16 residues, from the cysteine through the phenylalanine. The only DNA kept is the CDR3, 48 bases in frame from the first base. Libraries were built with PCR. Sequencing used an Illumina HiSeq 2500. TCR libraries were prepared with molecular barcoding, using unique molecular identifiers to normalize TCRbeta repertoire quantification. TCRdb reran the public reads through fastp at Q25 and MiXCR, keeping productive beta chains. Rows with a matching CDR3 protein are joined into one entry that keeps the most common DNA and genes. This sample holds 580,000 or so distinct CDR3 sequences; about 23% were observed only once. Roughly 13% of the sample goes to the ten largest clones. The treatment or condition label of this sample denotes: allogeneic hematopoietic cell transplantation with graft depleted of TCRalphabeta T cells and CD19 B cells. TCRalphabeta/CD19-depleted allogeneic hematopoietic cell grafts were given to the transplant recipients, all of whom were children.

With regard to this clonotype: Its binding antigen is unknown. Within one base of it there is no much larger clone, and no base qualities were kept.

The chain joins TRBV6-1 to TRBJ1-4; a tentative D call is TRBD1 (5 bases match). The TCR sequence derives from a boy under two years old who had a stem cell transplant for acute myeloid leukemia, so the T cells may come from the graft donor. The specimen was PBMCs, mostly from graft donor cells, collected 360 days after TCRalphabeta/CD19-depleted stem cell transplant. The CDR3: CASSFSPRDSGEKLFF. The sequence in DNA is TGTGCCAGCAGCTTTTCTCCACGGGACTCTGGGGAAAAACTGTTTTTT.